The sequence of this T cell receptor beta chain was determined in a study of cytomegalovirus exposure and HLA in healthy donors. There are 17 residues in the CDR3. CDR1 and CDR2 from the germline V gene are SGDLS and YYNGEE. Trimming removed 0 bases at V and 2 bases at J, with 14 bases between. A multiplex PCR was run with 60 Vbeta primers and 13 Jbeta primers. Authors' data handling: It was a later analysis that counted tens of millions of unique TCR beta chains, of which some 12 million were shared. The table came from immunoSEQ multiplex PCR; TCRdb's copy has only in-frame clones and leaves some out. The V and J calls and the clone size are those of that table, but D and trimming were determined from the DNA. The sample includes roughly 100,000 clones, 60% to 80% of them seen just once.

Material: PBMCs. The chain joins TRBV9 to TRBJ2-2, with D tentatively TRBD2 (5 bases). The clonotype was recovered from a woman in her forties in good health and CMV-seropositive. The CDR3 DNA reads TGTGCCAGCAGCGTAGGGTTTGTGAGGGTTAACACCGGGGAGCTGTTTTTT. Its protein product is CASSVGFVRVNTGELFF.